This T cell receptor (beta chain) was observed in a study of vaccination and CD4 T cells after COVID-19 (dated by TCRdb to 2021 to 2024). Concerning the study at large: Convalescent patients had a positive SARS-CoV-2 result on nasal swab PCR, and of these patients, several had mild disease and one had severe disease. In ten to eleven COVID-19 convalescent patients and several infection-naive healthy vaccine recipients, the spike-specific CD4+ TCR repertoire before mRNA vaccination was compared with the repertoire after mRNA vaccination. Post-COVID blood samples from convalescent patients were collected a median of approximately 93 days after diagnosis, with a range of roughly 30 to 170 days. Culture stimuli were overlapping spike peptide pools from SARS-CoV-2 and from the common cold coronaviruses HCoV-NL63, HCoV-OC43 and HCoV-229E. The convalescent cohort comprised six males and four females, including two Hispanic individuals, seven Caucasians, two Asians and one multiracial person. Control cultures used a CEFX viral epitope pool as positive control, an HIV-1 Nef peptide pool as negative control, or no peptide. Post-vaccine blood samples were taken a median of 72 days after the second vaccine dose, with a range of about 13 to 250 days. Each participant got two doses of either the Pfizer-BioNTech BNT162b2 vaccine (n=8) or the Moderna mRNA-1273 vaccine (n=2). What the work shows at the level of the full study, not this receptor alone: Among the post-vaccine SARS-CoV-2-reactive clones in convalescent patients, a median approximately 90% showed up only after vaccination, which suggests vaccine-specific priming. Although the median number of SARS-CoV-2-reactive clonotypes went up from 20 to 25 after infection to 38 after vaccination, the increase was not significant. The study included relatively few convalescent patients and did not analyze early timepoints after natural infection. Nearly all vaccine-specific clones in convalescent patients (304 of 307) were mono-reactive for SARS-CoV-2 spike rather than cross-reactive with common cold coronaviruses.

Concerning this clonotype: The specificity of this receptor is unknown. No base-level quality is on record; no much larger clone is a single base apart.

The library was obtained by PCR. TCR sequencing of DNA from cultured CD4+ T cells used the Oncomine TCR Beta short-read assay at the Johns Hopkins FTIC core. Genomic DNA was extracted from the cultured CD4+ T cells with the QIAamp micro DNA kit. Oncomine TCR Beta libraries from cultured CD4+ T cells were pooled with unique dual indexes and sequenced on an Illumina iSeq 100. The source study handled its data this way. Non-productive sequences were removed, and CDR3s that did not start with C, did not end with F or W, or were shorter than 7 amino acids were discarded. The MANAFEST web application was used to identify antigen-specific clonotypes by comparing peptide-stimulated wells against reference wells and other culture wells. Positive clones required FDR below 0.05, an odds ratio above 5, and productive frequency above 0.1% in at least two of three replicate wells. Cross-reactive clonotypes were defined as significantly expanded in both SARS-CoV-2 spike wells and at least one common cold coronavirus spike condition. Similarity between CDR3 sequences was evaluated in R version 3.6.1 using Levenshtein distances (stringdist) and unrooted phylogenetic trees (ape). TCRdb's own reprocessing of the public reads used fastp at Q25 and MiXCR and kept productive beta chains. Each CDR3 protein gets just one entry, which takes the most common genes and DNA from the rows behind it. The V and J calls come from TCRdb's annotation, not from the publication. Recorded for this sample are about 9,900 distinct CDR3 sequences; roughly half of them occurred a single time. 30% to 40% of the sample is held by the ten biggest clonotypes.

Including cysteine and phenylalanine, the CDR3 has 13 amino acids. Left in the record is the CDR3 DNA by itself, 39 bases read in frame from the first base. CDR1 and CDR2 were assigned from the germline V gene as MNHNS and SASEGT. V loses 8 bases, J loses 3 bases, and the germline ends lie 13 bases apart. The intended sense of this specimen's treatment or condition label: 10-day PBMC culture with coronavirus spike peptide pools or control peptides (ViraFEST assay). The ViraFEST assay was used in the study, in which antigen-specific T cells were expanded with peptide pools and expanded clonotypes were subsequently identified by TCR sequencing. The convalescent patients' positive SARS-CoV-2 PCR tests were from March to December 2020, which was before the Alpha, Beta and Delta variants emerged in the United States. Each well held 2 million to 2.5 million PBMCs cultured with approximately 10 ug/ml peptide pools in IMDM containing approximately 4.8% human AB serum and 7.5 to 10 IU/ml IL-2. On days 3 and 7, half of the culture medium was replaced with fresh IL-2-containing medium. After 9 to 11 days of culture, CD4+ T cells were isolated by negative selection with the EasySep CD4+ T cell isolation kit. Ficoll-Paque Plus gradient centrifugation was used to isolate PBMCs from whole blood, and the isolated PBMCs were then either used fresh or cryopreserved at -140C. Triplicate wells were generally used for each culture condition.

The sequence is built from TRBV6-1 and TRBJ1-2, with no confidently assigned D gene. The TCR was taken from a human donor who had recovered from COVID-19. Sequenced input: CD4+ T cells from blood, cultured in vitro. The CDR3 corresponds to CASGLGRDYGYTF. The DNA sequence is TGTGCCAGCGGCCTTGGGAGGGACTATGGCTACACCTTC.